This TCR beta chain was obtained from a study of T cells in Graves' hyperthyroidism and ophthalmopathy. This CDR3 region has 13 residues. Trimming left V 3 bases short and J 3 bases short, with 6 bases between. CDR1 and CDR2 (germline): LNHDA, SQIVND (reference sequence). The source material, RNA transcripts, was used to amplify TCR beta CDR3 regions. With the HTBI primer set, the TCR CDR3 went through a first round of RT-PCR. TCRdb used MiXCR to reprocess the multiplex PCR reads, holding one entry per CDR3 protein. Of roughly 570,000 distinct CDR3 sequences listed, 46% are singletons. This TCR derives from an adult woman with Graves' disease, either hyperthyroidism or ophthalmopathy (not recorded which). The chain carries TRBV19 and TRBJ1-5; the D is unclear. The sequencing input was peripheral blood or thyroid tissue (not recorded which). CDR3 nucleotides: TGTGCCAGTAGTATGGGATACAATCAGCCCCAGCATTTT. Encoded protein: CASSMGYNQPQHF.